One sample yielded the 25 T cell receptor beta chains listed below, sequenced in a study of blood T cell repertoires in COVID-19 (dated by TCRdb to the early 2020s). To prepare the library, the immunoSEQ multiplex PCR assay was applied. Held by TCRdb, this immuneACCESS table contains in-frame sequences only and omits some clones. Under half of the omission traces to an unresolved V gene where checked; the cause of the rest is unknown. In this sample the table shows about 100,000 clones, just over 85% of which occur a single time. The top ten clonotypes cover approximately 5.3% of the sample. Source material: peripheral blood. These receptors were collected from a human donor in a cohort sampled during active COVID-19.

This chain links TRBV5-5 with TRBJ2-7; 7 bases map to TRBD1. V shed 0 bases and J 3 bases; nucleotides not matched to a gene: 6. CDR3 size: 15 residues. CDR1 is SGHKS, CDR2 YYEKEE, per germline (reference sequence). This chain's CDR3 is CASSLDGQAVYEQYF. The CDR3 nucleotides are TGTGCCAGCAGCTTGGACGGACAGGCTGTCTACGAGCAGTACTTC.

The genes are TRBV12-2 and TRBJ2-5; the table's D call, TRBD1, was not checked against the DNA. TRBV12-2 has pseudogene status. The CDR3 loop spans 16 amino acids. The CDR3 sequence is CASRSTARAPCETQYF. The CDR3 DNA follows: TGTGCAAGTCGCTCTACGGCCAGGGCCCCTTGCGAGACCCAGTACTTC.

The gene calls are TRBV10-2 and TRBJ2-7; 9 positions match TRBD1. From germline, CDR1 is WSHSY and CDR2 SAAADI. The CDR3 totals 14 residues. Unmatched junction bases numbered 7, after V lost 6 bases and J lost 4 bases. CDR3 nucleotide sequence: TGCGCCAGCAGCCGGGACAGGGCCTCGTACGAGCAGTACTTC. This codes for CASSRDRASYEQYF.

The CDR3 region is CASSEGRDTGELFF. In DNA, the CDR3 is TGTGCCAGCAGTGAGGGCAGGGACACCGGGGAGCTGTTTTTT. The V gene is TRBV6-4, the J gene TRBJ2-2; D possibly corresponds to TRBD1 (5 bases). Looked up from germline, CDR1 is MRHNA and CDR2 is SNTAGT. The V end was cut by 3 bases, the J end by 3 bases, with 8 bases between. The CDR3 sequence is 14 residues long.

The chain recombines TRBV20-1 with TRBJ2-7, with 7 positions matching TRBD2. Germline CDR1 DFQATT, CDR2 SNEGSKA (reference sequence). The CDR3 length is 13 residues. Trimming removed 3 bases from V and 7 bases from J; junction bases left unmatched: 9. CDR3 nucleotides: TGCAGTGCTAGTATCGGCTCCGGGGGGGAGCAGTACTTC. Amino acid sequence: CSASIGSGGEQYF.

J is TRBJ2-2 and V is TRBV6-4; D is ambiguous. Trimming removed 2 bases from V and 8 bases from J, with 9 bases in between. CDR1 is MRHNA, CDR2 SNTAGT, per germline. This CDR3 is 13 amino acids long. The CDR3 loop is CASSDTEKGELFF. CDR3 DNA: TGTGCCAGCAGTGACACGGAGAAAGGGGAGCTGTTTTTT.

This clone appeared once. The rearrangement links TRBV28 to TRBJ1-1; D is perhaps TRBD1 (5 bases). The CDR3 length is 14 residues. V lost 3 bases and J 6 bases, leaving 14 bases between the germline ends. Germline CDR1 reads MDHEN; CDR2 reads SYDVKM. The CDR3 DNA is TGTGCCAGCAGTTTCGGGGGTGAAGGGGCTGAAGCTTTCTTT. Its translation: CASSFGGEGAEAFF.

The CDR3 DNA follows: TGTGCCAGCAGCCCGGGACTAGCGGGAGCCCTCTACAATGAGCAGTTCTTC. Protein: CASSPGLAGALYNEQFF. V gene TRBV5-4 combines with J gene TRBJ2-1; TRBD2 matches at 14 bases. Germline V gene lookup returns CDR1 SGHNT and CDR2 YYREEE (reference sequence). Unmatched junction bases numbered 6, after V lost 4 bases and J lost 3 bases. This CDR3 contains 17 residues.

The chain employs TRBV5-1 and TRBJ1-2; 7 bases match TRBD1. The germline V gene has CDR1 SGHRS and CDR2 YFSETQ. V trimming: 4 bases; J trimming: 6 bases; junction bases outside the gene matches: 15. This CDR3 has 16 amino acids. The CDR3 is CASSREKGALSDGYTF. For the CDR3, the DNA is TGCGCCAGCAGCCGAGAGAAGGGGGCGCTTTCTGATGGCTACACCTTC.

V usage is TRBV9 and J usage is TRBJ1-1, with D possibly being TRBD1 (6 bases). Trimming left V 4 bases short and J 1 base short, with 14 bases between. The germline V gene has CDR1 SGDLS and CDR2 YYNGEE. The CDR3 is 15 amino acids. CDR3 protein: CASSIYLQGNTEAFF. The CDR3, as DNA: TGTGCCAGCAGCATCTATCTACAGGGGAACACTGAAGCTTTCTTT. The full variable domain, with the rest looked up from reference TRBV9 and TRBJ1-1, is DSGVTQTPKHLITATGQRVTLRCSPRSGDLSVYWYQQSLDQGLQFLIQYYNGEERAKGNILERFSAQQFPDLHSELNLSSLELGDSALYFCASSIYLQGNTEAFFGQGTRLTVV.

This chain uses TRBV11-2 with TRBJ2-1; 11 bases agree with TRBD1. V trimming: 5 bases; J trimming: 7 bases; junction bases outside the gene matches: 13. The CDR3 extends over 17 amino acids. The germline CDR1 and CDR2 sequences are SGHAT and FQNNGV. CDR3 protein: CASSLRPGQGARNEQFF. CDR3 coding DNA: TGTGCCAGCAGCCTCCGACCCGGACAGGGGGCGCGAAATGAGCAGTTCTTC. The full variable domain, in which reference TRBV11-2 and TRBJ2-1 provide the parts outside the CDR3, is EAGVAQSPRYKIIEKRQSVAFWCNPISGHATLYWYQQILGQGPKLLIQFQNNGVVDDSQLPKDRFSAERLKGVDSTLKIQPAKLEDSAVYLCASSLRPGQGARNEQFFGPGTRLTVL.

V gene TRBV4-1 combines with J gene TRBJ2-3; D is possibly TRBD2 (5 bases). The CDR3 length is 12 residues. Germline V gene data show CDR1 as MGHRA and CDR2 as YSYEKL. V lost 1 base and J 8 bases, leaving 7 bases between the germline ends. The chain's CDR3 is CASSQARGTQYF. The CDR3 DNA sequence: TGCGCCAGCAGCCAAGCCCGGGGTACGCAGTATTTT.

The chain carries TRBV19 and TRBJ1-1, with D unresolved. V was pared by 3 bases and J by 3 bases, with 5 bases between. This CDR3 is built from 12 residues. Germline lookup yields CDR1 LNHDA and CDR2 SQIVND (reference sequence). Written as DNA, the CDR3 is TGTGCCAGTAGTATTGGCCACACTGAAGCTTTCTTT. Encoded protein: CASSIGHTEAFF.

This CDR3 reads CASSPGTSGYEQYF. The CDR3 DNA follows: TGTGCCAGCAGCCCCGGGACTAGTGGTTACGAGCAGTACTTC. This chain connects TRBV5-4 to TRBJ2-7; TRBD2 matches at 8 bases. The CDR3 consists of 14 residues. Germline-derived CDR1 and CDR2 are SGHNT and YYREEE (reference sequence). Trimming at V came to 4 bases and at J to 4 bases, leaving 7 bases not matched to a gene.

The J gene is TRBJ2-1, the V gene TRBV24-1; D might be TRBD1 (6 bases). CDR1 and CDR2 from the germline V gene are KGHDR and SFDVKD. Trimming cost V 3 bases and J 6 bases, with 26 bases left between them. The CDR3 sequence is 19 residues long. This CDR3 is CATSDERGTGTTSLNEQFF. The CDR3 nucleotides are TGTGCCACCAGTGATGAGAGGGGCACCGGGACAACCTCCCTCAATGAGCAGTTCTTC.

The chain recombines TRBV5-6 with TRBJ2-1, with TRBD2 matching 10 bases. The CDR3 length is 15 residues. Germline V gene sequence: CDR1 SGHDT, CDR2 YYEEEE. Trimming at V came to 4 bases and at J to 11 bases, leaving 12 bases not matched to a gene. The CDR3 region has the DNA TGTGCCAGCAGCGTGGGACTAGCGACCCTCGGGAAGCAGTTCTTC. The encoded protein is CASSVGLATLGKQFF. The entire variable domain, with the rest obtained from reference TRBV5-6 and TRBJ2-1, is as follows: DAGVTQSPTHLIKTRGQQVTLRCSPKSGHDTVSWYQQALGQGPQFIFQYYEEEERQRGNFPDRFSGHQFPNYSSELNVNALLLGDSALYLCASSVGLATLGKQFFGPGTRLTVL.

This clone was seen just once. This chain connects TRBV5-1 to TRBJ2-5; 9 bases are shared with TRBD1. Germline V gene sequence: CDR1 SGHRS, CDR2 YFSETQ. With V trimmed by 4 bases and J by 5 bases, 9 bases remained unmatched. The CDR3 is 15 residues long. CDR3 residues: CASSLRDRVAETQYF. The DNA for the CDR3 is TGCGCCAGCAGCCTCCGGGACAGGGTGGCGGAGACCCAGTACTTC.

The genes are TRBV6-2 or TRBV6-3 and TRBJ1-4; 9 bases fit TRBD1. The CDR3 sequence is 15 residues long. Germline V gene sequence: CDR1 MNHEY, CDR2 SVGEGT. V lost 5 bases and J lost 5; bases outside the gene matches: 6. CDR3: CASSTPGTGNEKLFF. CDR3 nucleotide sequence: TGTGCCAGCAGTACCCCCGGGACAGGGAATGAAAAACTGTTTTTT.

The rearrangement links TRBV20-1 to TRBJ1-1; a possible D gene is TRBD1 (6 bases). The CDR3 has 11 residues. Germline V gives CDR1 DFQATT, CDR2 SNEGSKA (reference sequence). The CDR3 DNA is TGCAGGGGGGCCGGGGCCACTGAAGCTTTCTTT. Protein sequence: CRGAGATEAFF.

Here the CDR3 reads CASSPSLAFTGELFF. CDR3 bases: TGTGCCAGCAGTCCCTCCCTAGCATTCACCGGGGAGCTGTTTTTT. This chain links TRBV6-5 with TRBJ2-2, with a possible D match to TRBD2 (5 bases). Germline V lookup: CDR1 MNHEY, CDR2 SVGAGI. The CDR3 has 15 residues. Trimming took 5 bases from V and 4 from J, leaving 14 bases between them.

V is TRBV29-1 and J is TRBJ2-5; D is unclear. The CDR3 has 12 amino acids. Germline CDR1 and CDR2: SQVTM and ANQGSEA. V was clipped by 3 bases and J by 2 bases, with 7 bases between them. CDR3 nucleotides: TGCAGCGTTGACCGTCAGCAAGAGACCCAGTACTTC. It specifies CSVDRQQETQYF. The whole variable domain, remainder taken from reference TRBV29-1 and TRBJ2-5, is SAVISQKPSRDICQRGTSLTIQCQVDSQVTMMFWYRQQPGQSLTLIATANQGSEATYESGFVIDKFPISRPNLTFSTLTVSNMSPEDSSIYLCSVDRQQETQYFGPGTRLLVL.

This chain uses TRBV18 with TRBJ2-5; D is possibly TRBD2 (6 bases). V was cut by 4 bases and J by 2 bases, with 8 bases left in between. Germline V CDR1 and CDR2: KGHSH, LQKENI. This CDR3 comprises 13 residues. The CDR3 DNA sequence: TGTGCCAGCTCACGGAGGGAGCAAGAGACCCAGTACTTC. Translating gives CASSRREQETQYF. Based on the CDR3 plus reference TRBV18 and TRBJ2-5, the full variable domain is NAGVMQNPRHLVRRRGQEARLRCSPMKGHSHVYWYRQLPEEGLKFMVYLQKENIIDESGMPKERFSAEFPKEGPSILRIQQVVRGDSAAYFCASSRREQETQYFGPGTRLLVL.

The chain links TRBV19 to TRBJ2-1, with D perhaps TRBD2 (7 bases). Trimming left V 3 bases short and J 1 base short, with 16 bases between. Germline lookup yields CDR1 LNHDA and CDR2 SQIVND (reference sequence). The CDR3 covers 17 residues. The CDR3 protein is CASSIYGGGGSYNEQFF. The CDR3 bases are TGTGCCAGTAGTATCTATGGGGGCGGGGGATCCTACAATGAGCAGTTCTTC.

The chain is built from TRBV19 and TRBJ2-3; tentative D call: TRBD2 (5 bases). V shed 1 base and J shed 6 bases, with 14 bases lying between them. Germline CDR1 and CDR2: LNHDA and SQIVND (reference sequence). The CDR3 spans 15 residues. The CDR3 DNA is TGTGCCAGTAGTATAGGGTCGGGGAGCAGGGATACGCAGTATTTT. Protein sequence: CASSIGSGSRDTQYF.

A remark on this clone: The identical CDR3 is also encoded by other nucleotide sequences in the sample. The rearrangement joins TRBV18 to TRBJ2-3; the D is unclear. This CDR3 has 12 residues. Trimming removed 1 base from V and 6 bases from J, with 5 bases in between. Germline-derived CDR1 and CDR2 are KGHSH and LQKENI. CDR3 residues: CASSPLLDTQYF. The CDR3 nucleotides are TGTGCCAGCTCACCACTCCTGGATACGCAGTATTTT.